Below, 2 T cell receptor beta chains from the same sample are listed, as sequenced in a study of cytomegalovirus exposure and HLA in healthy donors. Amplification used 60 Vbeta primers and 13 Jbeta primers. Assay used: immunoSEQ multiplex PCR; TCRdb lists only in-frame clones, some missing. Of some 200,000 clones listed, about 80% are singletons. The sequenced material came from PBMCs. The receptor set was obtained from a woman in her fifties or sixties in good health and CMV-seronegative.

V gene TRBV5-6 combines with J gene TRBJ2-7; the D gene is possibly TRBD1 (6 bases). Trimming pared 0 bases from V and 6 bases from J, leaving 10 bases between. This CDR3 is 13 amino acids long. Germline CDR1 SGHDT, CDR2 YYEEEE. This CDR3 reads CASSLEQGSEQYF. The CDR3 region has the DNA TGTGCCAGCAGCTTGGAACAGGGTAGCGAGCAGTACTTC.

This chain joins TRBV28 and TRBJ2-1; D is perhaps TRBD2 (6 bases). Trimming shortened V by 3 bases and J by 7 bases, and 16 bases separated the two germline ends. The germline gives CDR1 MDHEN, CDR2 SYDVKM. The CDR3 length is 15 residues. The CDR3 region has the DNA TGTGCCAGCAGTTTCGAGGGAGGTCGGGGGAATGAGCAGTTCTTC. Translation gives CASSFEGGRGNEQFF.